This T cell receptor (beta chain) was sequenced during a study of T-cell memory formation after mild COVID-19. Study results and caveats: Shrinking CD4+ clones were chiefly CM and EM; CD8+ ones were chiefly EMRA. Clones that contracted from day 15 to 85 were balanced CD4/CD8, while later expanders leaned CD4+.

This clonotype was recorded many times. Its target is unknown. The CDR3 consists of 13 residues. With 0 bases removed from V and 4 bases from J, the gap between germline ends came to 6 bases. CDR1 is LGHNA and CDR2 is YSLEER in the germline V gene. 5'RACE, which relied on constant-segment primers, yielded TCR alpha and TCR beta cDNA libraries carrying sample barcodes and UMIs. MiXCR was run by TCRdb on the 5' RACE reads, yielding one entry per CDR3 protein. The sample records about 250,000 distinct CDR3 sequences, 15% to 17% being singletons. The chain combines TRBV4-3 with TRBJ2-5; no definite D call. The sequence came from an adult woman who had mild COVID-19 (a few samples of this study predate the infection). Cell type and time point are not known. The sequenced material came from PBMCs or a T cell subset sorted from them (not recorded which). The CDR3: CASSQDWRETQYF. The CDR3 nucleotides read TGCGCCAGCAGCCAAGATTGGCGAGAGACCCAGTACTTC.